These 2 T cell receptor beta chains were sequenced from one sample in a study of cytomegalovirus exposure and HLA in healthy donors. With 60 Vbeta and 13 Jbeta primers, the PCR was carried out. Profiled with immunoSEQ multiplex PCR; TCRdb holds only in-frame clones, not every one. The table shows about 140,000 clones, with roughly 79% occurring only once. Sequencing was carried out using PBMCs. The receptors shown here come from a woman aged 40 to 55 in good health and CMV-seronegative.

The CDR3 protein is CASSIGPSSYNEQFF. CDR3 bases: TGTGCCAGTAGTATAGGCCCGAGCTCCTACAATGAGCAGTTCTTC. J is TRBJ2-1 and V is TRBV19; D gene ambiguous. Germline-derived CDR1 and CDR2 are LNHDA and SQIVND (reference sequence). The V end lost 1 base, the J end lost 0 bases, and 7 bases lay between the germline ends. The CDR3 length is 15 residues.

The chain combines TRBV5-1 with TRBJ2-7; 10 bases are a match to TRBD2. Losses at the gene ends were 0 bases for V and 4 bases for J; bases not matched to a gene: 7. The germline gives CDR1 SGHRS, CDR2 YFSETQ. The CDR3 has 16 amino acids. CDR3 nucleotide sequence: TGCGCCAGCAGCTTGGGTGCGACTAGCGGGTATTACGAGCAGTACTTC. Translated, it gives CASSLGATSGYYEQYF.